What follows is one TCR beta chain and its context. Its antigen is undetermined. TCRdb reprocessed the 5' RACE reads, keeping one entry per CDR3 protein, no DNA. The sample's table shows more than 120,000 distinct CDR3 sequences. This CDR3 region has 14 residues. The data stem from a study of T cells expressing NK-cell markers. About the study: The authors derived TCR beta repertoires from sorted CD3+CD56+NKG2C+, CD3+CD56+NKG2C- and CD3+CD56-NKG2C+ T cells. Whole-study results and caveats: Researchers report these clonotypes also headed the CD3+CD56-NKG2C+ fraction in several donors. A range of roughly 1.0-8% of CD8+ T cells consisted of dominant NKG2C+ clonotypes in six donors.

The sequence was collected from a man between 18 and 35 years old in good health. The sequencing sample was made of blood T cells: a sorted CD56 or NKG2C T cell subset, CD4+ or CD8+ T cells, or bulk PBMC T cells (not recorded which). The genes are TRBV12-3 or TRBV12-4 and TRBJ1-2; TCRdb returns TRBD1, unconfirmable since there is no DNA. CDR3 sequence: CASTPSFGNYGYTF.